This T cell receptor (beta chain) was retrieved from a study of radiotherapy plus CTLA-4 blockade in lung cancer. Clones were read by immunoSEQ multiplex PCR, and TCRdb kept only the in-frame ones, dropping some. Of under 95,000 clones listed, 78% are singletons. V shed 8 bases and J 6 bases; nucleotides not matched to a gene: 7. The V gene's germline CDR1 is MNHEY and CDR2 SVGAGI. The CDR3 totals 13 residues. The sequence derives from a human donor with non-small cell lung cancer whose response to radiotherapy plus ipilimumab could not be evaluated. Some clones in this sample may be carry-over from other donors' samples. V is TRBV6-5 and J is TRBJ2-3, with 8 bases aligning to TRBD2. Sequencing used peripheral blood, obtained from a patient treated with radiotherapy plus ipilimumab. The CDR3 region has the DNA TGTGCCAGCCTCTACCCGGGGGGGGATACGCAGTATTTT. This translates into CASLYPGGDTQYF.